This T cell receptor beta chain originates from a study of post-analysis software for immune sequencing data. General observations from the study: Compared with controls, patients had more of roughly five TRBV segments, including TRBV5-6, TRBV5-1 and TRBV20-1.

This clonotype was seen more than once but under ten times. Antigen: not known. V shed 6 bases and J shed 5 bases, with 8 bases lying between them. CDR3 length: 11 amino acids. Germline assignment: CDR1 LGHDT and CDR2 YNNKEL (reference sequence). Built from TCR beta cDNA, the libraries had unique molecular identifiers in them. TCRdb reprocessed the PCR reads with MiXCR, giving one entry per CDR3 protein. The table includes about half a million distinct CDR3 sequences, roughly 45% detected once. The source material was blood. This sequence originates from a girl under 18 with multiple sclerosis. The chain has TRBV3-1 and TRBJ2-7; D not resolved. CDR3: CASRLLDEQYF. The DNA for the CDR3 is TGTGCCAGCAGGCTGCTCGACGAGCAGTACTTC.